The 2 T cell receptor beta chains presented below share a single source sample, sequenced in a study of OX40 agonist ivuxolimab in advanced cancers. Here immunoSEQ multiplex PCR was the method, and the copy in TCRdb shows in-frame clones only, minus some. Of some 57,000 clones listed, more than 70% are singletons. Sequencing was performed on CD4+ or CD8+ T cells sorted from blood, taken in a trial of the OX40 agonist ivuxolimab. Every receptor here comes from an adult with an advanced solid tumor such as melanoma, head and neck, liver or kidney cancer.

The rearrangement links TRBV29-1 to TRBJ1-2; the match to TRBD1 covers 9 bases. CDR1 and CDR2 (germline): SQVTM, ANQGSEA. The trim removed 7 bases at V and 5 bases at J, leaving 2 bases unmatched. The CDR3 has 11 residues. The CDR3 is CSGGTGYGYTF. The CDR3 nucleotides read TGCAGCGGTGGGACAGGGTATGGCTACACCTTC.

The V gene is TRBV25-1, the J gene TRBJ2-5, with a weak D call TRBD1 (5 bases). Germline V lookup: CDR1 MGHDK, CDR2 SYGVNS. This CDR3 region has 16 residues. Between the trimmed V and J ends, which lost 2 bases and 2 bases, there was a span of 15 bases. CDR3 sequence: CASSEGRWTNQETQYF. DNA of the CDR3: TGTGCCAGCAGTGAAGGGCGATGGACAAATCAAGAGACCCAGTACTTC. Full variable domain (rest looked up from reference TRBV25-1 and TRBJ2-5): EADIYQTPRYLVIGTGKKITLECSQTMGHDKMYWYQQDPGMELHLIHYSYGVNSTEKGDLSSESTVSRIRTEHFPLTLESARPSHTSQYLCASSEGRWTNQETQYFGPGTRLLVL.